The 30 T cell receptor beta chains below all came from one sample that was sequenced in a study of blood T cell repertoires in COVID-19. Some clones are missing from TCRdb's copy, which holds only in-frame ones; the method was immunoSEQ multiplex PCR. The top ten clones hold under 3% of a sample with 110,000 to 150,000 clones, about 89% of them seen once. Sequenced input: peripheral blood. Source of these receptors: a man between 60 and 75 years old with active or convalescent COVID-19.

The rearrangement joins TRBV6-2 or TRBV6-3 to TRBJ2-1, with 10 bases aligning to TRBD2. Losses at the gene ends were 5 bases for V and 7 bases for J; bases not matched to a gene: 8. Germline-derived CDR1 and CDR2 are MNHEY and SVGEGT. This CDR3 region has 15 residues. Here the CDR3 DNA reads TGTGCCAGCAGTGTGAGCGGGGGGGCTTGGAATGAGCAGTTCTTC. Residues: CASSVSGGAWNEQFF.

The rearrangement joins TRBV5-1 to TRBJ2-5; 8 nucleotides agree with TRBD2. There are 16 residues in the CDR3. V shed 6 bases, J shed 3 bases, and the junction held 13 bases outside the gene matches. Per germline, CDR1 SGHRS and CDR2 YFSETQ. CDR3 residues: CASTRGAGGGEETQYF. CDR3 in DNA: TGCGCCAGCACAAGAGGGGCGGGAGGAGGAGAAGAGACCCAGTACTTC.

The J gene is TRBJ2-7, the V gene TRBV28; 9 bases align to TRBD2. Per the germline V gene, CDR1 is MDHEN and CDR2 is SYDVKM. V was pared by 5 bases and J by 2 bases, with 10 bases of the junction left unmatched. The CDR3 contains 16 residues. This chain's CDR3 is CASSRSGGRAPYEQYF. In nucleotides, the CDR3 is TGTGCCAGCAGTCGCTCTGGCGGGAGGGCGCCCTACGAGCAGTACTTC.

This sequence joins TRBV9 and TRBJ2-1; TRBD1 agrees at 9 bases. After removal of 4 bases from V and 10 bases from J, the junction contained 12 bases not matched to a gene. The CDR3 runs to 15 residues. Per germline, CDR1 SGDLS and CDR2 YYNGEE. CDR3 loop: CASSPRQGERREQFF. In nucleotides, the CDR3 is TGTGCCAGCAGCCCTAGACAGGGGGAAAGACGCGAGCAGTTCTTC.

This rearrangement joins TRBV7-2 to TRBJ2-7; tentatively, D is TRBD1 (5 bases). The V gene lost 1 base and the J gene lost 0 bases, with 13 bases spanning the gap. The CDR3 sequence is 16 residues long. Germline assignment: CDR1 SGHTA and CDR2 FQGNSA. This CDR3 is CASSLVPGPSSYEQYF. CDR3 nucleotides: TGTGCCAGCAGCTTAGTGCCAGGGCCTAGCTCCTACGAGCAGTACTTC. Full variable domain (outside the CDR3, taken from reference TRBV7-2 and TRBJ2-7): GAGVSQSPSNKVTEKGKDVELRCDPISGHTALYWYRQSLGQGLEFLIYFQGNSAPDKSGLPSDRFSAERTGGSVSTLTIQRTQQEDSAVYLCASSLVPGPSSYEQYFGPGTRLTVT.

V gene TRBV7-9 combines with J gene TRBJ2-5; tentative D call: TRBD2 (5 bases). V lost 0 bases, J lost 2 bases, and 7 bases lay in between. This CDR3 spans 14 amino acids. Germline CDR1 reads SEHNR; CDR2 reads FQNEAQ (reference sequence). CDR3 sequence reads: CASSLAGLQETQYF. The CDR3 coding sequence is TGTGCCAGCAGCTTAGCAGGACTGCAAGAGACCCAGTACTTC.

The rearrangement uses TRBV9 and TRBJ2-7; D is possibly TRBD1 (6 bases). This CDR3 contains 15 residues. Germline CDR1 and CDR2: SGDLS and YYNGEE. Trimming cost V 0 bases and J 3 bases, with 13 bases left between them. The CDR3 sequence is CASSVAGHTLYEQYF. CDR3 coding DNA: TGTGCCAGCAGCGTAGCGGGACATACCCTCTACGAGCAGTACTTC.

This clone appeared a few times. The V gene is TRBV27, the J gene TRBJ1-3; possibly TRBD1 for D (6 bases). The CDR3 covers 15 residues. Trimming removed 3 bases at V and 2 bases at J, with 11 bases between. Per germline, CDR1 MNHEY and CDR2 SMNVEV (reference sequence). The CDR3 here is CASSLTRGAGNTIYF. The DNA for the CDR3 is TGTGCCAGCAGTTTGACCAGGGGAGCTGGAAACACCATATATTTT.

This clone was counted a single time. This chain links TRBV6-5 with TRBJ2-7; 7 nucleotides line up with TRBD1. The CDR3 loop spans 15 amino acids. With 6 bases clipped from V and 0 bases from J, the junction kept 8 bases outside the gene matches. Germline loops: CDR1 MNHEY, CDR2 SVGAGI. Written as DNA, the CDR3 is TGTGCCAGCAGCCGAAGGGGGCCCAGCTCCTACGAGCAGTACTTC. Amino acids: CASSRRGPSSYEQYF.

This rearrangement joins TRBV30 to TRBJ2-6, with D possibly matching TRBD1 (6 bases). Per germline, CDR1 GTSNPN and CDR2 SVGIG (reference sequence). CDR3 length: 13 residues. Deletions cut 4 bases from V and 2 bases from J, with 6 bases between. The CDR3 region has the DNA TGTGCCTGGAACAGGGCTGGGGCCAACGTCCTGACTTTC. Residues: CAWNRAGANVLTF. Full variable domain (remainder filled in from reference TRBV30 and TRBJ2-6): SQTIHQWPATLVQPVGSPLSLECTVEGTSNPNLYWYRQAAGRGLQLLFYSVGIGQISSEVPQNLSASRPQDRQFILSSKKLLLSDSGFYLCAWNRAGANVLTFGAGSRLTVL.

The rearrangement uses TRBV7-9 and TRBJ2-7; 10 nucleotides agree with TRBD1. This CDR3 contains 15 residues. Per germline, CDR1 SEHNR and CDR2 FQNEAQ (reference sequence). J was trimmed by 2 bases and V by 2 bases; bases with no gene match: 3. The CDR3 DNA reads as TGTGCCAGCAGCTTATCCGGACAGGGGGCCTACGAGCAGTACTTC. Protein sequence: CASSLSGQGAYEQYF.

This clone is a singleton in its sample. The V gene is TRBV7-9, the J gene TRBJ1-2; 10 positions match TRBD1. The V gene end was trimmed by 5 bases and the J gene end by 6 bases; junction bases not matched to a gene: 15. CDR1 and CDR2 from the germline V gene are SEHNR and FQNEAQ (reference sequence). The CDR3 covers 17 residues. This CDR3 is CASSPPGTGAPRHGYTF. The CDR3, as DNA: TGTGCCAGCAGCCCCCCCGGGACAGGGGCCCCTCGACATGGCTACACCTTC.

This clone was seen a single time. The chain recombines TRBV28 with TRBJ1-6; 10 nucleotides line up with TRBD1. CDR1 is MDHEN, CDR2 SYDVKM, per germline. The CDR3 has 16 residues. V trimming: 6 bases; J trimming: 5 bases; junction bases outside the gene matches: 7. The CDR3 sequence: CASRAEGTGDNSPLHF. The CDR3 DNA reads TGTGCCAGCAGAGCCGAAGGGACAGGGGATAATTCACCCCTCCACTTT.

This clone is a singleton in its sample. The CDR3 nucleotides are TGTGCCAGTAGTACCCAGGGGGCGAATGAGCAGTTCTTC. This sequence encodes CASSTQGANEQFF. The chain uses TRBV19 and TRBJ2-1; 8 bases agree with TRBD1. CDR3 length: 13 residues. Unmatched junction bases numbered 3, after V lost 4 bases and J lost 7 bases. Germline V gene lookup returns CDR1 LNHDA and CDR2 SQIVND (reference sequence).

This chain connects TRBV4-2 to TRBJ1-4; D uncertain. Germline assignment: CDR1 LGHNA and CDR2 YNFKEQ. The CDR3 spans 13 residues. V was clipped by 4 bases and J by 8 bases, with 11 bases between them. The CDR3 is CASSPPRGEKLFF. In DNA, the CDR3 is TGTGCCAGCAGCCCCCCGCGCGGCGAAAAACTGTTTTTT.

The V call is TRBV11-3, the J call TRBJ2-5; 10 positions match TRBD2. Germline V gene sequence: CDR1 SGHNT, CDR2 YENEEA. This CDR3 is built from 16 residues. The ends lost 5 bases at V and 4 bases at J; junction bases unmatched: 10. CDR3: CASSPSWKRGGETQYF. In DNA, the CDR3 is TGTGCCAGCAGCCCCTCATGGAAGCGGGGGGGAGAGACCCAGTACTTC. The variable domain in full, with the rest retrieved from reference TRBV11-3 and TRBJ2-5, is EAGVVQSPRYKIIEKKQPVAFWCNPISGHNTLYWYLQNLGQGPELLIRYENEEAVDDSQLPKDRFSAERLKGVDSTLKIQPAELGDSAVYLCASSPSWKRGGETQYFGPGTRLLVL.

The J gene is TRBJ2-6, the V gene TRBV5-1; maybe TRBD1 (7 bases). CDR1 is SGHRS, CDR2 YFSETQ, per germline. The V and J ends lost 4 bases and 3 bases respectively, with 17 bases between them. The CDR3 covers 17 residues. CDR3 nucleotides: TGCGCCAGCAGCCGCGGGACAGCCTCTCTTGGGGCCAACGTCCTGACTTTC. It specifies CASSRGTASLGANVLTF.

V is TRBV2 and J is TRBJ2-3; D might be TRBD1 (5 bases). The CDR3 covers 14 residues. Trimming cost V 6 bases and J 1 base, with 11 bases left between them. Germline V gene data show CDR1 as SNHLY and CDR2 as FYNNEI. The CDR3 here is CASRTELGTDTQYF. CDR3 coding DNA: TGTGCCAGCAGGACAGAGTTAGGCACAGATACGCAGTATTTT.

The chain carries TRBV19 and TRBJ1-1, with 8 bases aligning to TRBD1. V dropped 9 bases and J dropped 1; count of bases not matched to a gene: 7. The CDR3 has 14 residues. The V gene's germline CDR1 is LNHDA and CDR2 SQIVND (reference sequence). CDR3 protein: CASNHRGENTEAFF. The CDR3 bases are TGTGCCAGCAACCACAGGGGGGAGAACACTGAAGCTTTCTTT.

This clone was observed a few times. The V call is TRBV3-1 (or the pseudogene TRBV3-2), the J call TRBJ1-2; 9 nucleotides align to TRBD1. CDR3 length: 15 amino acids. Losses at the gene ends were 0 bases for V and 8 bases for J; bases not matched to a gene: 7. Germline CDR1 is LGHDT and CDR2 is YNNKEL (reference sequence). The CDR3 here is CASSQDGTGRVGYTF. In DNA, the CDR3 is TGTGCCAGCAGCCAAGACGGGACAGGGCGCGTAGGCTACACCTTC.

This clone was observed a handful of times. This specimen includes other DNA sequences encoding the same CDR3. The rearrangement joins TRBV7-2 to TRBJ2-1; TRBD2 agrees at 10 bases. V was pared by 1 base and J by 3 bases, with 0 bases of the junction left unmatched. Germline V gene lookup returns CDR1 SGHTA and CDR2 FQGNSA. The CDR3 is made up of 15 amino acids. The CDR3 coding sequence is TGTGCCAGCAGCTTAGGACTAGCGGGCTACAATGAGCAGTTCTTC. Its translation is CASSLGLAGYNEQFF.

The V gene is TRBV6-2 or TRBV6-3, the J gene TRBJ1-5, with a tentative D call TRBD1 (5 bases). The V gene's germline CDR1 is MNHEY and CDR2 SVGEGT. The CDR3 has 17 residues. Trimming shortened V by 2 bases and J by 0 bases, and 14 bases separated the two germline ends. Written as DNA, the CDR3 is TGTGCCAGCAGTTACGACCCCCCCGGGGGTAGCAATCAGCCCCAGCATTTT. Its protein is CASSYDPPGGSNQPQHF.

A few counts support this clone. The rearrangement joins TRBV6-1 to TRBJ1-4; TRBD1 might be the D (5 bases). CDR1 and CDR2 from the germline V gene are MNHNS and SASEGT. Trimming removed 4 bases from V and 0 bases from J, with 12 bases in between. The CDR3 is made up of 16 amino acids. The CDR3 loop reads CASSGGPGATNEKLFF. DNA of the CDR3: TGTGCCAGCAGTGGTGGCCCGGGGGCAACTAATGAAAAACTGTTTTTT.

The V and J genes are TRBV7-9 and TRBJ1-2; D remains ambiguous. Trimming stripped 0 bases from V and 8 bases from J, with 13 bases between. Germline V lookup: CDR1 SEHNR, CDR2 FQNEAQ (reference sequence). CDR3 length: 14 amino acids. CDR3 sequence reads: CASSLAGSARGYTF. CDR3 bases: TGTGCCAGCAGCTTAGCAGGCAGCGCTAGGGGCTACACCTTC.

This chain uses TRBV24-1 with TRBJ2-5; TRBD1 might be the D (5 bases). V was shortened by 2 bases and J by 5 bases, with 5 bases between the two germline ends. Per the germline V gene, CDR1 is KGHDR and CDR2 is SFDVKD. The CDR3 contains 12 residues. CDR3 in amino acids: CATSDSGETQYF. The CDR3 region has the DNA TGTGCCACCAGTGATTCAGGGGAGACCCAGTACTTC.

This chain connects TRBV7-3 to TRBJ1-3; 7 positions agree with TRBD1. Germline V gene data show CDR1 as SGHTA and CDR2 as FQGTGA. CDR3 length: 13 amino acids. V lost 4 bases, J lost 8 bases, and 5 bases stayed unmatched. The CDR3 reads CASSSNRGDTIYF. In DNA, the CDR3 is TGTGCCAGCAGCTCTAACAGGGGAGACACCATATATTTT.

The chain carries TRBV24-1 and TRBJ1-4, with D possibly being TRBD1 (5 bases). The CDR3 runs 11 residues. The V gene lost 9 bases and the J gene lost 6 bases, with 7 bases spanning the gap. Germline assignment: CDR1 KGHDR and CDR2 SFDVKD. This chain's CDR3 is CATGADEKLFF. Here the CDR3 DNA reads TGTGCCACCGGGGCGGATGAAAAACTGTTTTTT.

This rearrangement joins TRBV11-1 to TRBJ1-2, with TRBD1 matching over 9 bases. The CDR3 contains 14 residues. Looked up from germline, CDR1 is SGHAT and CDR2 is FQDESV (reference sequence). Trimming at V came to 6 bases and at J to 8 bases, leaving 10 bases not matched to a gene. The CDR3 sequence: CASSNTGGLSGYTF. DNA for the CDR3: TGTGCCAGCAGTAATACAGGGGGCTTAAGCGGCTACACCTTC.

The V gene is TRBV7-9, the J gene TRBJ2-7, with D perhaps TRBD2 (6 bases). The CDR3 sequence is 17 residues long. V shed 4 bases and J shed 0 bases, with 19 bases lying between them. Germline V gene sequence: CDR1 SEHNR, CDR2 FQNEAQ (reference sequence). The DNA of the CDR3 is TGTGCCAGCAGCTCAACAGGTGCGGGGAGAAGCTCCTACGAGCAGTACTTC. Residues: CASSSTGAGRSSYEQYF.

The chain employs TRBV18 and TRBJ2-2; D might be TRBD2 (5 bases). Trimming stripped 3 bases from V and 1 base from J, with 6 bases between. CDR3 size: 14 residues. CDR1 and CDR2 from the germline V gene are KGHSH and LQKENI. As DNA, the CDR3 is TGTGCCAGCTCACCGGCGGGGAACACCGGGGAGCTGTTTTTT. It specifies CASSPAGNTGELFF.